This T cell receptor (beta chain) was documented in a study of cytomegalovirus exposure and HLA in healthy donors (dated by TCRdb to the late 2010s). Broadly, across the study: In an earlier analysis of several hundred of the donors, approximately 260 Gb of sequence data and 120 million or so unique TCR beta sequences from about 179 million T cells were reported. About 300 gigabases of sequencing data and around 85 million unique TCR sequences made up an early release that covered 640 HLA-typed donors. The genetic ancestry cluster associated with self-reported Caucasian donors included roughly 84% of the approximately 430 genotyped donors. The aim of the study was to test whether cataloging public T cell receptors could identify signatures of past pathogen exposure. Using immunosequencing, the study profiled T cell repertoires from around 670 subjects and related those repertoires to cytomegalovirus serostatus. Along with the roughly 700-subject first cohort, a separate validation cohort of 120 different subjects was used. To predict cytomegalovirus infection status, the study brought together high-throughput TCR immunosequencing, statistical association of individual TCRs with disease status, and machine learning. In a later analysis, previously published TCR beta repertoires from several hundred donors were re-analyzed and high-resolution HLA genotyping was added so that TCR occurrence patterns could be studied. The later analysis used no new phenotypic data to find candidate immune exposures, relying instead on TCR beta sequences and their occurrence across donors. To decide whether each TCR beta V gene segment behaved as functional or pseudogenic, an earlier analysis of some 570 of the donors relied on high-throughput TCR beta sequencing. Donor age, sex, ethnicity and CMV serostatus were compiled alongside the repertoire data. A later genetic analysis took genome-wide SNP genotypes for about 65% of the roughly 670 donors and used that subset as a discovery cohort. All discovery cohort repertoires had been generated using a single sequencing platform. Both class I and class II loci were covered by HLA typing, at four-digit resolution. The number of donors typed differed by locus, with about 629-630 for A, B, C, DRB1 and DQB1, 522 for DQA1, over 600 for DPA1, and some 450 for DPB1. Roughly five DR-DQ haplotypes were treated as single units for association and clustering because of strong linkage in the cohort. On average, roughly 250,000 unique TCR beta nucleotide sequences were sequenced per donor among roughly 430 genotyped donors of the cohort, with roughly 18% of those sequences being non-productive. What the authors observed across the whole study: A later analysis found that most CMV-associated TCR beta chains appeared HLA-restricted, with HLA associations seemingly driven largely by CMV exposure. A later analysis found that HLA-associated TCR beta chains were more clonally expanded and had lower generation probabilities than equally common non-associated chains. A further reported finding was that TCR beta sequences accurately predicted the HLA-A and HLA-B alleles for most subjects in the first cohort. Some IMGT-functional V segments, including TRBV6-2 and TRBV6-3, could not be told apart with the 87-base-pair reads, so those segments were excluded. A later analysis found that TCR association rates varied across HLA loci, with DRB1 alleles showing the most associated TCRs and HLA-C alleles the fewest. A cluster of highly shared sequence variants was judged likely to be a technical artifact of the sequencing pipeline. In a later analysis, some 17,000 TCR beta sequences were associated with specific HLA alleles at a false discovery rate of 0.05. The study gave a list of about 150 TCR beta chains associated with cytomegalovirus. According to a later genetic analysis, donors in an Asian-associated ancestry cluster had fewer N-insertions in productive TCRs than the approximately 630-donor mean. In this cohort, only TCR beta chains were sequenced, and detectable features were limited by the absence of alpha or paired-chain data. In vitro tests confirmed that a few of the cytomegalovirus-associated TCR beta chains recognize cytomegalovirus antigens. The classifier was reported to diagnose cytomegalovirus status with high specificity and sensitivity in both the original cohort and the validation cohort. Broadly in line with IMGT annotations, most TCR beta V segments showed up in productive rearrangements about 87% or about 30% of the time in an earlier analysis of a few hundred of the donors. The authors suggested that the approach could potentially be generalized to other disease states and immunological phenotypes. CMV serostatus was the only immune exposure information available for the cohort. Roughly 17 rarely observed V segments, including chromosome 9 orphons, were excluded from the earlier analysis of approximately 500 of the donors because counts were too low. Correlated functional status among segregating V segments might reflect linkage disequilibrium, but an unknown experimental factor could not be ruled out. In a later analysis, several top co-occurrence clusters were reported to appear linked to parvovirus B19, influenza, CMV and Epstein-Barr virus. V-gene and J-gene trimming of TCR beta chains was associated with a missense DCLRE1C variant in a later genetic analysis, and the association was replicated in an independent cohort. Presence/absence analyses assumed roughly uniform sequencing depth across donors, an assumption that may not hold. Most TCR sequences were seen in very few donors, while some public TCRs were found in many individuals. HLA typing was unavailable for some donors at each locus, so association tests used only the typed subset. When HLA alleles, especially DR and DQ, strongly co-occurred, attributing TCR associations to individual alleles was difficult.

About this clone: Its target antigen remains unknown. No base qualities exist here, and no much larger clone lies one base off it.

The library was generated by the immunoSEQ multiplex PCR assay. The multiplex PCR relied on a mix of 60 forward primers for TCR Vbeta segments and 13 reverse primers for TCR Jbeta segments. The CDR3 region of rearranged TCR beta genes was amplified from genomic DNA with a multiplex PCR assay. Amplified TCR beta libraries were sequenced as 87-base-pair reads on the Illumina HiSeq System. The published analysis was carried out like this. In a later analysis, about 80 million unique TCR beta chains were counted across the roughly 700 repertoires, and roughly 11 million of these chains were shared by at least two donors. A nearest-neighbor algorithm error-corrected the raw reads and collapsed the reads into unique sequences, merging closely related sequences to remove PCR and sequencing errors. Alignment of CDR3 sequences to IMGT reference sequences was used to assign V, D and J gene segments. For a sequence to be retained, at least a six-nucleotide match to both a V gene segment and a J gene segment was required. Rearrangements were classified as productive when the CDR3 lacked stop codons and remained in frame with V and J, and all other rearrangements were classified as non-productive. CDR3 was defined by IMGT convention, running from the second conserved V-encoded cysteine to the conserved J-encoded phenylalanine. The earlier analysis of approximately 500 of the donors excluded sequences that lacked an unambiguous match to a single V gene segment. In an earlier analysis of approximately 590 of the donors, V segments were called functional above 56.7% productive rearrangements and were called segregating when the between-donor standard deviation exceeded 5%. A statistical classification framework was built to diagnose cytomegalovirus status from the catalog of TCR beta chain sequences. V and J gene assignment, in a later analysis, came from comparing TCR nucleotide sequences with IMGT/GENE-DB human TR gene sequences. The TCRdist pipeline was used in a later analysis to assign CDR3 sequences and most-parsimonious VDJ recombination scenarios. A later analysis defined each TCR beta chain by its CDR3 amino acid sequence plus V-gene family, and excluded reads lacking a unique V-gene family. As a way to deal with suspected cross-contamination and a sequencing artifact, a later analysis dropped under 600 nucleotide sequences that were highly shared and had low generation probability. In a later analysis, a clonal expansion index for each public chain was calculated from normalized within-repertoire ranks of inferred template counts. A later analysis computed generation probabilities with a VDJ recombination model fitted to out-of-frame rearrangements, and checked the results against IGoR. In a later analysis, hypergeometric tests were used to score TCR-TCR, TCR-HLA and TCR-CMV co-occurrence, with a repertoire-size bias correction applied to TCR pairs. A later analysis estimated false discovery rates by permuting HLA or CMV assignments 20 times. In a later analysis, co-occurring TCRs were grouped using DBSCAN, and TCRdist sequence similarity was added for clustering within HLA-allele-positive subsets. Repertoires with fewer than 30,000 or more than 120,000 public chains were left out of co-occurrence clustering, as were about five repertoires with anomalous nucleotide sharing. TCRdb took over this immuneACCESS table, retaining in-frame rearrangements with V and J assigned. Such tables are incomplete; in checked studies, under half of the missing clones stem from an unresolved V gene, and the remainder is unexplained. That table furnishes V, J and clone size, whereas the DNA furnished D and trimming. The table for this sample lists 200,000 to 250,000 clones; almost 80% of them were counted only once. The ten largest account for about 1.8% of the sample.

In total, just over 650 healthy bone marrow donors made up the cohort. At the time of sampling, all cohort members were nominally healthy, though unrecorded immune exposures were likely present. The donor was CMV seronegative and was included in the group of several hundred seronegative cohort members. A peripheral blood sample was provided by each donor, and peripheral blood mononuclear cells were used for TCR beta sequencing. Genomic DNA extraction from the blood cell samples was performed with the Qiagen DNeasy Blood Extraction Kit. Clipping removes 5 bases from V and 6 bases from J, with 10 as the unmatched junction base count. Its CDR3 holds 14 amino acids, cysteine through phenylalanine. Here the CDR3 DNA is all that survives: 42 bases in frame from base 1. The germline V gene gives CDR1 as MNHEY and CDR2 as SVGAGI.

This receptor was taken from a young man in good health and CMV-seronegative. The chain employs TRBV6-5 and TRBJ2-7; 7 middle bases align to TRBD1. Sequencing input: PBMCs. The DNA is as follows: TGTGCCAGCAGTCTAGGGACAGCGATAGGCGAGCAGTACTTC. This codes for CASSLGTAIGEQYF.